What follows are 10 T cell receptor beta chains derived from one specimen sequenced in a study of blood T cell repertoires in COVID-19. The protocol was immunoSEQ multiplex PCR, while the TCRdb copy is restricted to in-frame clones and leaves out a portion. The sample shows about 34,000 clones, roughly 73% of them seen only once. Sequenced sample: peripheral blood. All receptors come from an elderly man with active or convalescent COVID-19.

J is TRBJ2-1 and V is TRBV7-2; 8 bases align to TRBD1. The ends lost 1 base at V and 0 bases at J; junction bases unmatched: 8. The CDR3 totals 18 residues. From germline, CDR1 is SGHTA and CDR2 FQGNSA. Here the CDR3 reads CASSLEGRGRSSYNEQFF. The CDR3 nucleotides read TGTGCCAGCAGCTTAGAGGGCAGGGGGCGAAGCTCCTACAATGAGCAGTTCTTC.

The rearrangement uses TRBV9 and TRBJ2-2; 7 nucleotides align to TRBD2. The ends lost 2 bases at V and 0 bases at J; junction bases unmatched: 7. The germline CDR1 and CDR2 sequences are SGDLS and YYNGEE. The CDR3 runs to 17 residues. The DNA for the CDR3 is TGTGCCAGCAGCGTGTGGGGGGGTCCACCGAACACCGGGGAGCTGTTTTTT. Translation: CASSVWGGPPNTGELFF.

This chain joins TRBV12-3 or TRBV12-4 and TRBJ1-5; D is ambiguous. The V end was cut by 2 bases, the J end by 7 bases, with 6 bases between. This CDR3 comprises 12 residues. CDR3 in DNA: TGTGCCAGCAGTTTAAGGAGGCAGCCCCAGCATTTT. Its protein is CASSLRRQPQHF.

The chain has TRBV2 and TRBJ2-5, with D tentatively TRBD1 (5 bases). V shed 8 bases and J shed 4 bases, with 8 bases lying between them. CDR3 length: 11 residues. Germline CDR1 reads SNHLY; CDR2 reads FYNNEI. The CDR3 region is CASSQGETQYF. The CDR3 nucleotides read TGTGCCAGCTCCCAGGGAGAGACCCAGTACTTC.

The CDR3, as DNA: TGCAGCGTAACCGGGACAGGGAACTACGAGCAGTACTTC. This translates into CSVTGTGNYEQYF. The chain links TRBV29-1 to TRBJ2-7; 9 nucleotides line up with TRBD1. Germline lookup yields CDR1 SQVTM and CDR2 ANQGSEA. This CDR3 is 13 amino acids long. After removal of 6 bases from V and 3 bases from J, the junction contained 6 bases not matched to a gene.

This chain links TRBV5-6 with TRBJ1-2, with unresolved D. The ends were cut back, 6 bases at V and 1 base at J, with 13 bases in the middle. CDR1 and CDR2 from the germline V gene are SGHDT and YYEEEE. The CDR3 has 14 residues. The CDR3 DNA sequence: TGTGCCAGCACCCAAGGACTGCGTAACTATGGCTACACCTTC. Translating it yields CASTQGLRNYGYTF.

This clone has more than one count but fewer than ten. The V gene is TRBV28, the J gene TRBJ1-6; possible D gene TRBD1, 5 bases. CDR1 is MDHEN and CDR2 is SYDVKM in the germline V gene. The CDR3 sequence is 14 residues long. V was cut by 5 bases and J by 7 bases, with 12 bases left in between. The CDR3, as DNA: TGTGCCAGCAGTAACCAGGGTAAAAATTCACCCCTCCACTTT. This gives the protein CASSNQGKNSPLHF.

This rearrangement joins TRBV29-1 to TRBJ1-2; 8 positions agree with TRBD1. The V gene's germline CDR1 is SQVTM and CDR2 ANQGSEA. CDR3 size: 13 residues. V shed 5 bases, J shed 4 bases, and the junction held 6 bases outside the gene matches. CDR3 loop: CSVLAGGLYGYTF. The CDR3 region has the DNA TGCAGCGTTCTAGCAGGGGGCCTCTATGGCTACACCTTC.

V and J are TRBV6-5 and TRBJ2-3; no reliable D call. Per the germline V gene, CDR1 is MNHEY and CDR2 is SVGAGI. V lost 6 bases, J lost 14 bases, and 21 bases lay in between. The CDR3 loop spans 13 amino acids. CDR3 loop: CASRKSNSPSLYF. As DNA, the CDR3 is TGTGCCAGCAGGAAAAGCAATTCCCCTTCTCTGTATTTT.

The chain employs TRBV7-6 and TRBJ2-7; 7 bases match TRBD1. V lost 2 bases to trimming and J lost 7 bases; unmatched junction nucleotides: 5. Per germline, CDR1 SGHVS and CDR2 FNYEAQ. The length of the CDR3 is 13 residues. CDR3 sequence: CASSLQGQFEQYF. The CDR3 nucleotides are TGTGCCAGCAGCTTACAGGGACAGTTTGAGCAGTACTTC.